The 3 T cell receptor beta chains reported below all come from one sample, sequenced in a study of T-cell memory formation after mild COVID-19 (dated by TCRdb to the early 2020s). Preparation of the library involved 5' RACE. The sequencer listed for this sample is Illumina NovaSeq 6000. TCRdb reran the public reads through fastp at Q25 and MiXCR, keeping productive beta chains. When rows share a CDR3 protein, they turn into one entry using the most common DNA and genes. Present in this sample are about 470,000 distinct CDR3 sequences, roughly 23% of which were seen just once. The ten largest clones add up to roughly an eighth of the sample. Sequences were obtained from PBMCs or a T cell subset sorted from them (not recorded which). The receptors here all came from an adult woman who had mild COVID-19 (a few samples of this study predate the infection). The sample titles of this study are shuffled in the database, so cell type and time point are left out; the donor was told from shared clones.

The sample holds many counts of this clonotype. The rearrangement links TRBV7-2 to TRBJ2-7; D unresolved. The germline gives CDR1 SGHTA, CDR2 FQGNSA. The CDR3 totals 15 residues. V was clipped by 4 bases and J by 3 bases, with 16 bases between them. CDR3 in DNA: TGTGCCAGCAGCTCCCCCCTCCCCCTCGGCTACGAGCAGTACTTC. This translates into CASSSPLPLGYEQYF.

V is TRBV15 and J is TRBJ1-1; perhaps TRBD1 as D (5 bases). Trimming removed 4 bases at V and 2 bases at J, with 14 bases between. Germline V gene sequence: CDR1 LNHNV, CDR2 YYDKDF (reference sequence). CDR3 length equals 15 residues. The CDR3 DNA sequence: TGTGCCACCAGCAAACGGGTTCGGGACAACACTGAAGCTTTCTTT. Protein sequence: CATSKRVRDNTEAFF.

The chain links TRBV10-3 to TRBJ2-7; a weak D match, TRBD1 (5 bases). Germline V gene data show CDR1 as ENHRY and CDR2 as SYGVKD. V lost 7 bases to trimming and J lost 2 bases, with 18 bases between them. The length of the CDR3 is 15 residues. As DNA, the CDR3 is TGTGCCATCACTTCGTCCGAAACAGGCGCCTACGAGCAGTACTTC. Its protein product is CAITSSETGAYEQYF.